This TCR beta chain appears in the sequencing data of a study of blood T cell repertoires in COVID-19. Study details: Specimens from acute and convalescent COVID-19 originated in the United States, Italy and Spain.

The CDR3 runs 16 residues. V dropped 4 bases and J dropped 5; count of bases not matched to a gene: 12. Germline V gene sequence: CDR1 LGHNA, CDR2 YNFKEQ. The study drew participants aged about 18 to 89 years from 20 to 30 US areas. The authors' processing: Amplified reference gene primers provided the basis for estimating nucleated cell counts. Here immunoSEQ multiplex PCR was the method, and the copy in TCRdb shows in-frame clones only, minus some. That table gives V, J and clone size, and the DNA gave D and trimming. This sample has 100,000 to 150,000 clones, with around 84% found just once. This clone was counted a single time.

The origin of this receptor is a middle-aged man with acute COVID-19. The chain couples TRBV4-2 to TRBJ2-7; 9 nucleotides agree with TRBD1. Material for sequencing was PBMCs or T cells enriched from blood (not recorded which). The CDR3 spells CASSPTPGTGYDEQYF. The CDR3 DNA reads TGTGCCAGCAGCCCAACCCCCGGGACAGGGTATGACGAGCAGTACTTC.